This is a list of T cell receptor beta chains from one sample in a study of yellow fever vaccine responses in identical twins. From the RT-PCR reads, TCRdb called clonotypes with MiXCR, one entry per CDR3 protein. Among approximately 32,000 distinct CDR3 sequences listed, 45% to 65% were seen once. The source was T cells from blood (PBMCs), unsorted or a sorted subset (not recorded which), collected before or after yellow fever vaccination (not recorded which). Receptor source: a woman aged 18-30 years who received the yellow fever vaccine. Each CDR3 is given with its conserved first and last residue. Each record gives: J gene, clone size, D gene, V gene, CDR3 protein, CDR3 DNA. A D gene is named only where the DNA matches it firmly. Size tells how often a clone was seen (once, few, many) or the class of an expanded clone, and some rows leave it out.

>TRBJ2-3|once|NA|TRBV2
CASTRASTDTQYF
TGTGCCAGCACGCGGGCTAGCACAGATACGCAGTATTTT
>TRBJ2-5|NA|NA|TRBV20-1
CSARDVTTETQYF
TGCAGTGCTAGAGATGTAACCACAGAGACCCAGTACTTC
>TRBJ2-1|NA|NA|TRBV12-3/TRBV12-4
CASSTLNEQFF
TGTGCCAGCAGTACGCTCAATGAGCAGTTCTTC
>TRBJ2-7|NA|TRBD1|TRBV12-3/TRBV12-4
CASSSAQGAYEQYF
TGTGCCAGCAGTTCCGCCCAGGGGGCGTACGAGCAGTACTTC
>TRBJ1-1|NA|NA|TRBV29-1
CSTRGGESTEAFF
TGCAGCACCCGTGGGGGGGAAAGCACTGAAGCTTTCTTT
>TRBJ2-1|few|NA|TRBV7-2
CASRSGPSSYNEQFF
TGTGCCAGCAGGAGCGGGCCGAGCTCCTACAATGAGCAGTTCTTC
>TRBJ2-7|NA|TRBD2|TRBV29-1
CSVAPTSGRVYEQYF
TGCAGCGTTGCCCCGACTAGCGGGAGGGTCTACGAGCAGTACTTC
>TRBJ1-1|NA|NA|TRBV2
CASRPSGSGGTEAFF
TGTGCCAGCAGACCATCAGGGTCGGGGGGAACTGAAGCTTTCTTT
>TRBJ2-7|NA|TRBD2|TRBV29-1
CSVLIGLAEPLEQYF
TGCAGCGTTCTAATCGGACTAGCGGAGCCCCTCGAGCAGTACTTC
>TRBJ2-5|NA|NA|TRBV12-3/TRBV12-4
CASSTGVETQYF
TGTGCCAGCAGTACCGGGGTGGAGACCCAGTACTTC
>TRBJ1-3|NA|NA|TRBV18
CASSPESNSGNTIYF
TGTGCCAGCTCACCTGAATCTAACTCTGGAAACACCATATATTTT
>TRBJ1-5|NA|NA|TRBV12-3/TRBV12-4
CASDRRPNQPQHF
TGTGCCAGCGATCGACGGCCCAATCAGCCCCAGCATTTT
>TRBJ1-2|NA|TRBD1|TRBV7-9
CASSLLGQGRHGYTF
TGTGCCAGCAGCTTACTTGGACAGGGGAGGCATGGCTACACCTTC
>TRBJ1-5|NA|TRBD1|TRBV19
CASSTDRGHQPQHF
TGTGCCAGTAGTACAGACAGGGGGCATCAGCCCCAGCATTTT
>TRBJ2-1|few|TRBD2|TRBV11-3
CASSDWAVVAGTYNEQFF
TGTGCCAGCAGCGACTGGGCGGTGGTAGCGGGGACCTACAATGAGCAGTTCTTC
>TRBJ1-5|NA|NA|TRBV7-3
CASSLSAGSQPQHF
TGTGCCAGCAGCTTAAGTGCGGGGAGTCAGCCCCAGCATTTT
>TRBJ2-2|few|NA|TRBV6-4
CASSDSPTGELFF
TGTGCCAGCAGTGACTCCCCCACCGGGGAGCTGTTTTTT
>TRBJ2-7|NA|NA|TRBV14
CASSQDYATSYEQYF
TGTGCCAGCAGCCAAGATTACGCGACATCCTACGAGCAGTACTTC
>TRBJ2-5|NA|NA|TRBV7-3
CASSLTPQETQYF
TGTGCCAGCAGCTTAACTCCCCAAGAGACCCAGTACTTC
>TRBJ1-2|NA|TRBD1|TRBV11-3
CASSSSGDRPYGYTF
TGTGCCAGCAGCTCGTCCGGGGACAGGCCCTATGGCTACACCTTC
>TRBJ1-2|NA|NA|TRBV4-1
CASSQEGHLANYGYTF
TGCGCCAGCAGCCAAGAAGGACACCTAGCTAACTATGGCTACACCTTC
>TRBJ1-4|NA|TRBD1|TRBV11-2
CASSSTGNNGEKLFF
TGTGCCAGCAGCTCGACAGGGAACAATGGTGAAAAACTGTTTTTT
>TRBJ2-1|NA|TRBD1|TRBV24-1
CATSDFDRGGSYNEQFF
TGTGCCACCAGTGATTTTGACAGGGGAGGCTCCTACAATGAGCAGTTCTTC